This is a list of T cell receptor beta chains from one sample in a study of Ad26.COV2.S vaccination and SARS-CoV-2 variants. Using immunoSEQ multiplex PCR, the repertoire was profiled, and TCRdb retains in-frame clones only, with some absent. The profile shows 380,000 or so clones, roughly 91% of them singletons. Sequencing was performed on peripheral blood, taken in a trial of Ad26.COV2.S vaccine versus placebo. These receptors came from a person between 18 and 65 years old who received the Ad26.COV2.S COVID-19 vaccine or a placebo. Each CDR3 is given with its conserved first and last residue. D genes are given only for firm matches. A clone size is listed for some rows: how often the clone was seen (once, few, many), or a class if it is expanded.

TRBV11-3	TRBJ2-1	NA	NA	TGTGCCAGCAGCTTAGATGGGGTAGGTGAGCAGTTCTTC	CASSLDGVGEQFF
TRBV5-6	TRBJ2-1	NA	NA	TGTGCCAGCAGCCCGAGTTTGGGCAATGAGCAGTTCTTC	CASSPSLGNEQFF
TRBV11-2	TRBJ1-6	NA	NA	TGTGCCAGCAGCCTCAGTGCCCCTAATTCACCCCTCCACTTT	CASSLSAPNSPLHF
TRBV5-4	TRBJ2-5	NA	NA	TGTGCCGGCAGCTTGGAAGGCTACCGAGAGACCCAGTACTTC	CAGSLEGYRETQYF
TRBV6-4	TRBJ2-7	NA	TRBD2	TGTGCCAGCAGTGAATTCCTAGCGGGCGAGCAGTACTTC	CASSEFLAGEQYF
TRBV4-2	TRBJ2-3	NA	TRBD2	TGTGCCAGCAGCCAAGGGGCTAGCGGGGGACCCCTCATGATCACAGATACGCAGTATTTT	CASSQGASGGPLMITDTQYF
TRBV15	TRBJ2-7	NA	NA	TGTGCCACCAGCAGAGATCCAGGGTCCTACGAGCAGTACTTC	CATSRDPGSYEQYF
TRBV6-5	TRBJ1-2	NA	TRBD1	TGTGCCAGCAGAAATACAGGGGAGCGGGGCTACACCTTC	CASRNTGERGYTF
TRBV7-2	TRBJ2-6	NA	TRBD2	TGTGCCAGCAGCTTTAGCGGGGGGTCCGGGGCCAACGTCCTGACTTTC	CASSFSGGSGANVLTF
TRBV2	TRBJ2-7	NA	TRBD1	TGTGCCAGCAGTGAAGCCGGGACAGGGGGCCACGAGCAGTACTTC	CASSEAGTGGHEQYF
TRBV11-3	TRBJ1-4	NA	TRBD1	TGTGCCAGCAGCTTACGGACAGGGGCGATTGAAAAACTGTTTTTT	CASSLRTGAIEKLFF
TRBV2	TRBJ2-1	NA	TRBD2	TGTGCCAGCAGTGTAAGGGGACTAGCGGGGAGTGAGCAGTTCTTC	CASSVRGLAGSEQFF
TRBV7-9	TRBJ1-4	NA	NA	TGTGCCAGCAGCTTAGTTTTGTTGGAGGGGGGAGCTAATGAAAAACTGTTTTTT	CASSLVLLEGGANEKLFF
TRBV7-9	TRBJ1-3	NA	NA	TGTGCCAGCAGCTCACCCCCCGGGACCCATTTTACCATATATTTT	CASSSPPGTHFTIYF
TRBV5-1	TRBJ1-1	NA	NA	TGCGCCAGCAGCCCGGACATGAACACTGAAGCTTTCTTT	CASSPDMNTEAFF
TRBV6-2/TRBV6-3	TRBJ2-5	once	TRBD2	TGTGCCAGCAGTTACCGTGGACTAGCGGGGGAGACCCAGTACTTC	CASSYRGLAGETQYF
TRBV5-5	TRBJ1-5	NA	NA	TGTGCCAGCAGCTTGGGCACCCTCGTAGATCAGCCCCAGCATTTT	CASSLGTLVDQPQHF
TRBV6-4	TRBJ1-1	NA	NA	TGTGCCAGCAAAATCTCCGGAGAGAACACTGAAGCTTTCTTT	CASKISGENTEAFF
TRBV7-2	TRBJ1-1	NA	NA	TGTGCCAGCAGCTTAGAGTGGGACGCTAACACTGAAGCTTTCTTT	CASSLEWDANTEAFF
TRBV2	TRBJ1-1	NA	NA	TGTGCCAGCGGAGCGGGGAACACTGAAGCTTTCTTT	CASGAGNTEAFF
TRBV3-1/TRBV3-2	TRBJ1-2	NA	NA	TGTGCCAGCAGTCGGGATTGGAATGGCTACACCTTC	CASSRDWNGYTF
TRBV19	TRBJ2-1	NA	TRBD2	TGTGCCAGTAGCCAACTAGCGGGAGGAAGGAATGAGCAGTTCTTC	CASSQLAGGRNEQFF
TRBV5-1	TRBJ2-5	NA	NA	TGCGCCAGCAGTCTCGACCGGGGTGCGGGGACCCAGTACTTC	CASSLDRGAGTQYF
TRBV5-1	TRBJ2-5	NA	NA	TGCGCCAGCAGCTTTAAGGGTTCCAGGGCCCAAGAGACCCAGTACTTC	CASSFKGSRAQETQYF
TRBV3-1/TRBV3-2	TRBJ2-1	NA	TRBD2	TGTGCCAGCAGCCAACCTGGGACTAGCGGATACAATGAGCAGTTCTTC	CASSQPGTSGYNEQFF
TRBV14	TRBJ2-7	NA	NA	TGTGCCAGCAGCCAAGGGCGCGCGGTGTACGAGCAGTACTTC	CASSQGRAVYEQYF
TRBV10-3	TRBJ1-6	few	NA	TGTGCCATCAGGAGGACGGAAAATAATTCACCCCTCCACTTT	CAIRRTENNSPLHF
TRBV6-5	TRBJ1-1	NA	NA	TGTGCCAGCAGCCGGGGGGCTGGCACTGAAGCTTTCTTT	CASSRGAGTEAFF
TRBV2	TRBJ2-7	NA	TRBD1	TGTGCCACGACAGGGATTCACTACGAGCAGTACTTC	CATTGIHYEQYF
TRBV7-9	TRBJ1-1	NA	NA	TGTGCCAGCAGCTTAGCCGGACAGCCGAACACTGAAGCTTTCTTT	CASSLAGQPNTEAFF
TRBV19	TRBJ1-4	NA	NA	TGTGCCAGTAGTATCCAAAACGGGGTACTAAATGAAAAACTGTTTTTT	CASSIQNGVLNEKLFF
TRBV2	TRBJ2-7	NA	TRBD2	TGTGCCAGCGGGGGAGGGCCTGCCTACGAGCAGTACTTC	CASGGGPAYEQYF
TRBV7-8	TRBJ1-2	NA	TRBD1	TGTGCCAGCAGCTTAGTCGGGGACAGGGTCTCGAACTATGGCTACACCTTC	CASSLVGDRVSNYGYTF
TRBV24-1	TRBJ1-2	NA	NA	TGTGCCACCAGTGATTTGACCAGGGCTTATGGCTACACCTTC	CATSDLTRAYGYTF
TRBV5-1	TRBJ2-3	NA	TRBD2	TGCGCCAGCAGCTTGGGACTAGCAGAGACCTTCACAGATACGCAGTATTTT	CASSLGLAETFTDTQYF
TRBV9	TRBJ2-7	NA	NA	TGTGCCAGCAGCGACGGACCTGAGCAGTACTTC	CASSDGPEQYF
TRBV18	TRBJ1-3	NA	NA	TGTGCCAGCTCACCGGACCTCCCAGGGGGAAACACCATATATTTT	CASSPDLPGGNTIYF
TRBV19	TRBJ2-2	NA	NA	TGTGCCAGTAGCGGCATAGGGACCACCGTGGGCACCGGGGAGCTGTTTTTT	CASSGIGTTVGTGELFF
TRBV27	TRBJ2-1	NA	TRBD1	TGTGCCAGCAGTTTAGTAGGGACAGTATACAATGAGCAGTTCTTC	CASSLVGTVYNEQFF
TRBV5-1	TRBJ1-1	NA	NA	TGCGCCAGCAGCTTGGGGTCTCAGCCTGACACTGAAGCTTTCTTT	CASSLGSQPDTEAFF
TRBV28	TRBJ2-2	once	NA	TGTGCCAGCGGAGGGGGCATACACACCGGGGAGCTGTTTTTT	CASGGGIHTGELFF
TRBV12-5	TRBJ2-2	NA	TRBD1	TGTGCTAGTGGTTTCGGGACAGGGGCCACCGGGGAGCTGTTTTTT	CASGFGTGATGELFF
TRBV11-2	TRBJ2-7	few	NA	TGTGCCAGCAGCTTAGGCGGAGCCTCCTACGAGCAGTACTTC	CASSLGGASYEQYF
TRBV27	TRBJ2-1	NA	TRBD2	TGTGCCACCCAGAGGACTAGCGGGCGGGCATTGGGTGAGCAGTTCTTC	CATQRTSGRALGEQFF